These T cell receptor beta chains were read from a single sample in a study of blood T cell repertoires in COVID-19. Assay: immunoSEQ multiplex PCR; the TCRdb copy retains only in-frame clones and omits some. The sample lists some 99,000 clones; about 78% were seen once. The specimen sequenced was peripheral blood. The receptor source for this set is a human donor in a cohort sampled during active or convalescent COVID-19. CDR3s include the opening cysteine and the closing phenylalanine or tryptophan. D genes are given only for firm matches. Rows may omit the clone size; those that give it use once, few, many or a size class.

DNA: TGCAGCGTTGAAGTAGGCAGGACTAGCGGGAGTCGGGAGACCCAGTACTTC
CDR3: CSVEVGRTSGSRETQYF
V: TRBV29-1
D: TRBD2
size: once
J: TRBJ2-5

DNA: TGTGCCAGTAGTTCCCCCGGGACAGGGTCAGGGCAGCCCCAGCATTTT
CDR3: CASSSPGTGSGQPQHF
V: TRBV19
D: TRBD1
size: few
J: TRBJ1-5

DNA: TGTGCCAGCAGCTTAGGGACAGGGGGCCTTCTAGCCAAAAACATTCAGTACTTC
CDR3: CASSLGTGGLLAKNIQYF
V: TRBV7-2
D: TRBD1
size: NA
J: TRBJ2-4

DNA: TGTGCCAGCAGTGAGGCTAGCGGGAGTTTGGAGCAGTACTTC
CDR3: CASSEASGSLEQYF
V: TRBV28
D: TRBD2
size: NA
J: TRBJ2-7

DNA: TGTGCCAGCAGCCAGAAGACAGGGGGCCTAAATCAGCCCCAGCATTTT
CDR3: CASSQKTGGLNQPQHF
V: TRBV7-2
D: TRBD1
size: NA
J: TRBJ1-5

DNA: TGTGCCAGCAGCTTAGGGGTACAGGGACCAACTAATGAAAAACTGTTTTTT
CDR3: CASSLGVQGPTNEKLFF
V: TRBV7-2
D: NA
size: few
J: TRBJ1-4

DNA: TGTGCCAGCAGAAAGCAGCTAGCGGGGGGGCCCAATGAGCAGTTCTTC
CDR3: CASRKQLAGGPNEQFF
V: TRBV27
D: TRBD2
size: NA
J: TRBJ2-1

DNA: TGTGCCACCAGCAGAAGCAGGGGTTTGGCTTACGAGCAGTACTTC
CDR3: CATSRSRGLAYEQYF
V: TRBV15
D: NA
size: NA
J: TRBJ2-7

DNA: TGTGCCAGCAATCGGGTAGGCCGGGAGACCCAGTACTTC
CDR3: CASNRVGRETQYF
V: TRBV6-5
D: NA
size: NA
J: TRBJ2-5

DNA: TGTGCCAGCAGCGAGGACAGGCCGAACACTGAAGCTTTCTTT
CDR3: CASSEDRPNTEAFF
V: TRBV6-2/TRBV6-3
D: TRBD1
size: NA
J: TRBJ1-1

DNA: TGCAGCGTTGATGGGCCCACCGGGGAGCTGTTTTTT
CDR3: CSVDGPTGELFF
V: TRBV29-1
D: NA
size: NA
J: TRBJ2-2

DNA: TGTGCCAGCTCACCACCCCTAAGGGGCTACTCTGGAAACACCATATATTTT
CDR3: CASSPPLRGYSGNTIYF
V: TRBV18
D: NA
size: few
J: TRBJ1-3

DNA: TGCGCCAGCAGCGAAAACCAGGGTTCCTACAATGAGCAGTTCTTC
CDR3: CASSENQGSYNEQFF
V: TRBV5-1
D: NA
size: once
J: TRBJ2-1

DNA: TGTGCCAGCAGTCCTTCCGGACGGGGAGGGCAGTTCTTC
CDR3: CASSPSGRGGQFF
V: TRBV2
D: NA
size: many
J: TRBJ2-1

DNA: TGTGCCAGTAGTATCGACAGGGGTGGCGAAAAACTGTTTTTT
CDR3: CASSIDRGGEKLFF
V: TRBV19
D: TRBD1
size: NA
J: TRBJ1-4

DNA: TGTGCCAGCAGTGTTGGTCAGGGCCCCGACGAGCAGTACTTC
CDR3: CASSVGQGPDEQYF
V: TRBV2
D: NA
size: NA
J: TRBJ2-7

DNA: TGTGCCACAAGCAATCAGCCCCAGCATTTT
CDR3: CATSNQPQHF
V: TRBV28
D: NA
size: NA
J: TRBJ1-5

DNA: TGTGCCAGCAGTCTCTCTAGCGGGAGTACAGATACGCAGTATTTT
CDR3: CASSLSSGSTDTQYF
V: TRBV28
D: TRBD2
size: once
J: TRBJ2-3

DNA: TGTGCCAGTAATAGCGGGATCCGTTTAGATACGCAGTATTTT
CDR3: CASNSGIRLDTQYF
V: TRBV28
D: TRBD2
size: NA
J: TRBJ2-3

DNA: TGTGCCAGCACCACCGCGGGAAGGTATACGCAGTATTTT
CDR3: CASTTAGRYTQYF
V: TRBV28
D: NA
size: NA
J: TRBJ2-3

DNA: TGTGCCAGCAGTTACTCGGCTAGCGGGCCCCTTGGTACGCAGTATTTT
CDR3: CASSYSASGPLGTQYF
V: TRBV6-2/TRBV6-3
D: TRBD2
size: NA
J: TRBJ2-3

DNA: TGTGCCAGCAGCGGTACAAGGGGCCGATCACCCCTCCACTTT
CDR3: CASSGTRGRSPLHF
V: TRBV7-9
D: NA
size: NA
J: TRBJ1-6

DNA: TGCAGCGTTGAACCCACTAGCGGGCATAGCTCCTACAATGAGCAGTTCTTC
CDR3: CSVEPTSGHSSYNEQFF
V: TRBV29-1
D: TRBD2
size: NA
J: TRBJ2-1

DNA: TGCGCCAGCAGTGAGGTACAGGGTTATAGAACTGAAGCTTTCTTT
CDR3: CASSEVQGYRTEAFF
V: TRBV10-2
D: NA
size: NA
J: TRBJ1-1

DNA: TGCGCCAGCAGCCCGGGCCACGCGGGGTTGGGCACTGAAGCTTTCTTT
CDR3: CASSPGHAGLGTEAFF
V: TRBV5-1
D: NA
size: NA
J: TRBJ1-1

DNA: TGCGCCAGCAGCTTGGTGGTGGGAGGGGCGGGGGAGCAGTACTTC
CDR3: CASSLVVGGAGEQYF
V: TRBV5-1
D: TRBD2
size: NA
J: TRBJ2-7

DNA: TGTGCCAGCAGTGAAGGGCGGGGGTTAACCGGGGATACGCAGTATTTT
CDR3: CASSEGRGLTGDTQYF
V: TRBV2
D: TRBD2
size: NA
J: TRBJ2-3